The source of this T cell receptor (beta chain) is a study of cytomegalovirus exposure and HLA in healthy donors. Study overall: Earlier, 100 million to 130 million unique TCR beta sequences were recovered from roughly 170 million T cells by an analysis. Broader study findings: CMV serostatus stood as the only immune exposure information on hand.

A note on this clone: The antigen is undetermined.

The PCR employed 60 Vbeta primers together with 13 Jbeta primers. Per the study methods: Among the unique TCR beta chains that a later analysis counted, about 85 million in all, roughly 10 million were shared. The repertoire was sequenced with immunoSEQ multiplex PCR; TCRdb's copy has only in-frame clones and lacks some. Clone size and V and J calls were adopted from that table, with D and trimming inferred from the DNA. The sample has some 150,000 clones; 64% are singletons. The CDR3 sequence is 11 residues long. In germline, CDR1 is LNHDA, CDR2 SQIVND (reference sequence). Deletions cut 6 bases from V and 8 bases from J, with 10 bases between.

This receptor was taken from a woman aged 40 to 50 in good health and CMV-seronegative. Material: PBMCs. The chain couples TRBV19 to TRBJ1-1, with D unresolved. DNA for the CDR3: TGTGCCAGTAGGACTCCGGGGGAAGCTTTCTTT. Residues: CASRTPGEAFF.